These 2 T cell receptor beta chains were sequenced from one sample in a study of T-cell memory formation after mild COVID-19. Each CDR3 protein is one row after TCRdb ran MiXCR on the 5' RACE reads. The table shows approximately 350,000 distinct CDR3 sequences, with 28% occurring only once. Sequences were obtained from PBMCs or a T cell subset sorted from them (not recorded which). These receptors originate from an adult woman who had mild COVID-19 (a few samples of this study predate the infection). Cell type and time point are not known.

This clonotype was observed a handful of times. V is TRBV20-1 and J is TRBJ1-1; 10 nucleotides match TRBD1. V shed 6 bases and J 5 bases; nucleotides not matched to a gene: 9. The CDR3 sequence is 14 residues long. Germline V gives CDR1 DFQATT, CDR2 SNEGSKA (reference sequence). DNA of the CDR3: TGCAGTGCGTCAGACAGGGGGCGCAAAACTGAAGCTTTCTTT. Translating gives CSASDRGRKTEAFF.

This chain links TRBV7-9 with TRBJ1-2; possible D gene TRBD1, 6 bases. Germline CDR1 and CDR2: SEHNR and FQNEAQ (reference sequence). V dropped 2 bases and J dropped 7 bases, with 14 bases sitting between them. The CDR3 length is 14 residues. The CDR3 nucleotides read TGTGCCAGCAGCTTACCGGGGGCTAGGAGTGGCTACACCTTC. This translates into CASSLPGARSGYTF.